This TCR beta chain was retrieved from a study of shared clonotypes between healthy human individuals (dated by TCRdb to about 2020). Turning to the overall study: The cohort included a few men and a couple of women between 18 and 49 years of age. For each donor, CD4 naive and CD4 memory were each given three plates, CD8 naive was given two plates, and CD8 memory was given one plate. To estimate repertoire size and how much clonotypes are shared between individuals, the study performed deep sequencing of blood TCR repertoires from about five healthy adults. Libraries were prepared and TCR repertoires were sequenced by different laboratories using diverse techniques, in order to increase sequencing depth and limit assay-specific biases. Per donor, leukapheresis produced somewhere between about 0.94 and 9 billion PBMCs.

The donors were healthy, HIV-negative adults who had no recently reported acute infections or vaccinations. All donors were Caucasian adults living in Nashville, Tennessee, USA. CD4+ T cells were enriched by magnetic negative selection; naive cells were then positively selected on CD45RA, and the negative fraction formed the memory subset. Blood was obtained by leukapheresis, after which PBMCs were separated by Ficoll-Histopaque density gradient centrifugation and cryopreserved in liquid nitrogen vapor phase. Analytical flow cytometry was used to check the purity and quantity of every magnetically sorted T cell population. From each sorted fraction, genomic DNA was isolated and quantified by UV absorbance on a Nanodrop 2000c. A word on this clone: Its antigen remains unidentified. Its ends do not fully match the called genes, so a read error is possible.

The paper's findings and limits, for the study overall: The genetic and exposure-history diversity represented was limited by the small number of donors. Across four donors, roughly 5.1% of naive CD4, approximately 3.6% of naive CD8, roughly 2.3% of memory CD4, and over 0.35% of memory CD8 clonotypes were shared. Pairwise subsampling led to the expectation that sequencing depth would affect the degree of clonotype sharing among donors. Larger estimated clonotype richness was generally found for naive subsets than for memory subsets. Rarefaction of sorted-subset datasets indicated incomplete sequencing despite the large sequencing depth. Sampling was restricted to blood, and TCR repertoires in tissue are likely to differ from TCR repertoires in blood. Higher generation probabilities were observed for clonotypes shared by all four sorted-subset donors than for non-shared clonotypes.

Using the deep immunoSEQ assay, multiplex PCR amplified TCR CDR3 regions from genomic DNA. Genomic DNA extracted from each cell subset was distributed evenly over all wells of several immunoSEQ 96-well plates, and each plate served as one replicate. For sorted subsets, each replicate PCR was loaded with 150 to 250 ng genomic DNA, equivalent to about 30,000 T cell genomes. Purified libraries were measured with a Qubit 3.0 fluorometer, size-checked on a Bioanalyzer 2100, and measured again with the KAPA Library Quantification kit. Every immunoSEQ 96-well plate was sequenced on a separate single-read 150-cycle Illumina NextSeq 550 flow cell. On the study's bioinformatics: Because the immunoSEQ output held only junctional sequences and lacked quality scores, the filtering could not match the filtering applied to full-length reads. Sequences were annotated with PyIR, a Python wrapper for IgBLAST v1.9, using IMGT germline references to assign V/J genes and CDR3. Reads with weak V/J assignments (E-value above 1e-6), missing CDR3, stop codons, out-of-frame junctions, or ambiguous translated residues were removed. V3J clonotypes were defined as sequences sharing an identical inferred V gene, J gene, and CDR3 amino acid sequence. To compute the percentage overlap between repertoires, the number of shared unique clonotypes was divided by the size of the smaller repertoire. RTK rarefaction, the Chao1 estimator, and Recon v2.1 estimates of unobserved clonotypes were used to assess repertoire richness. For all TCRbeta clonotypes obtained by the gDNA method from a handful of donors, generation probabilities were computed with OLGA. TCRdb mirrors the immuneACCESS table, restricted to in-frame sequences. Some clones are absent from its copies; in checked studies, under half trace to an unresolved V gene, and the reason for the others is unknown. Clone size and V and J calls were adopted from that table, with D and trimming inferred from the DNA. The sample includes 2 million to 2.5 million clones, with around 93% observed a single time. The leading ten clones occupy approximately 0.4% of the sample.

Looking up the germline V gene (reference sequence) yields CDR1 MNHNY and CDR2 SVGAGI. From its cysteine to its phenylalanine, the CDR3 spans 12 amino acids. The kept DNA is CDR3 alone, 36 bases in frame from the first base. Recombination linked TRBV6-6 to TRBJ1-1, and 9 junction bases match TRBD1. This TCR derives from a man younger than 35 in good health. Some clones in this sample may be carry-over from other donors' samples. The sequencing sample was made of naive CD4+ T cells from PBMCs. The meaning of the sample's cell subset or site label: CD45RA+ positively selected. The nucleotides read TGTGCCGGCAGTTGGGACAGGGTAGGAGCTTTCTTT. This yields the protein CAGSWDRVGAFF.